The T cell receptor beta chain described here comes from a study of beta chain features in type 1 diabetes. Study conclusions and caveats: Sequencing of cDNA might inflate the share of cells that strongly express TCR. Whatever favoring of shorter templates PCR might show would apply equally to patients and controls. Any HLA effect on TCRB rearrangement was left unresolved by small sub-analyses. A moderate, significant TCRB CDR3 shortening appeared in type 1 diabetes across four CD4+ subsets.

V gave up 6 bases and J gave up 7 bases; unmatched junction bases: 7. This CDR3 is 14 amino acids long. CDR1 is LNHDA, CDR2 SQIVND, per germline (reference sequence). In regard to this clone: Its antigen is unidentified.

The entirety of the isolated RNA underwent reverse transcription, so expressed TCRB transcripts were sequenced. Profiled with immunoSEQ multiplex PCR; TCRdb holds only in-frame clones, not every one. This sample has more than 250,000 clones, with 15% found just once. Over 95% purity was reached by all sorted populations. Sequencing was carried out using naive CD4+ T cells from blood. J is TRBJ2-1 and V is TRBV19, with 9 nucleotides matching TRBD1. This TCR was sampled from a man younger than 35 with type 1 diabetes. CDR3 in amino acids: CASRGQGVLNEQFF. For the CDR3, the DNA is TGTGCCAGTAGGGGACAGGGAGTTTTGAATGAGCAGTTCTTC.